Included here is one T cell receptor beta chain sequence, with context. Antigen unknown. Germline V gene sequence: CDR1 SGHVS, CDR2 FNYEAQ. V was cut by 4 bases and J by 8 bases, with 9 bases left in between. The CDR3 contains 12 residues. These data are taken from a study of T cell repertoires in cytomegalovirus infection. TCRdb fed the reads into MiXCR, producing one record per CDR3 protein. The sample carries roughly 990,000 distinct CDR3 sequences, 31% recorded once. This clonotype originated in a human donor in good health (CMV status not recorded). Some clones in this sample may be carry-over from other donors' samples. This chain connects TRBV7-6 to TRBJ1-3, with unresolved D. The specimen comprised cultured CD8+ T cells from PBMCs, sampled from culture after CMV antigen stimulation. In DNA form, the CDR3 reads TGTGCCAGCAGCTCCGCAGGAGACACCATATATTTT. Residues: CASSSAGDTIYF. Full variable domain (missing parts from reference TRBV7-6 and TRBJ1-3): GAGVSQSPRYKVTKRGQDVALRCDPISGHVSLYWYRQALGQGPEFLTYFNYEAQQDKSGLPNDRFSAERPEGSISTLTIQRTEQRDSAMYRCASSSAGDTIYFGEGSWLTVV.